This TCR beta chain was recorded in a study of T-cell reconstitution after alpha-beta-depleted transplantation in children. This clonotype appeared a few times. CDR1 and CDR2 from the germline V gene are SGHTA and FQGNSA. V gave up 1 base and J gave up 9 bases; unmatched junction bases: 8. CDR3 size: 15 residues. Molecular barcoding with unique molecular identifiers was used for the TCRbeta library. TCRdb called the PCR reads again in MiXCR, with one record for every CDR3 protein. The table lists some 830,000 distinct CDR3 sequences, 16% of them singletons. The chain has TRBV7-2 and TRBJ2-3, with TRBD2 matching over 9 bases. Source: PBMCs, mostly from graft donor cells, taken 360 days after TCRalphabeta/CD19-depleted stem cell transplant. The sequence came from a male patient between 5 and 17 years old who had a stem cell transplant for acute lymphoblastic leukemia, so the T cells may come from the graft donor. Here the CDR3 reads CASSLDLAGSSTQYF. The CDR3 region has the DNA TGTGCCAGCAGCTTAGACCTAGCGGGATCCTCGACGCAGTATTTT.